Shown below are 27 T cell receptor beta chains from a single sample sequenced in a study of T cell repertoires in cytomegalovirus infection. These TCRs are of unknown antigen specificity. Via MiXCR, TCRdb re-called the reads, giving one row per CDR3 protein. This sample has just under 500,000 distinct CDR3 sequences, with around a third found just once. Here the sequenced sample was cultured PBMCs, taken from culture after CMV antigen stimulation. The receptor source for this set is a human donor in good health (CMV status not recorded). Some clones in this sample may be carry-over from other donors' samples.

This clonotype was counted between two and nine times. The chain couples TRBV5-1 to TRBJ1-1, with unresolved D. CDR1 and CDR2 from the germline V gene are SGHRS and YFSETQ. This CDR3 spans 13 amino acids. The V and J ends lost 0 bases and 7 bases respectively, with 10 bases between them. The DNA for the CDR3 is TGCGCCAGCAGCTTGGAAGGGCGTCGTGAAGCTTTCTTT. This encodes CASSLEGRREAFF.

The table lists this clonotype with a count of one. J is TRBJ2-1 and V is TRBV6-1; 9 bases match TRBD2. This CDR3 spans 13 amino acids. V lost 5 bases to trimming and J lost 9 bases; unmatched junction nucleotides: 5. Germline V gene lookup returns CDR1 MNHNS and CDR2 SASEGT. The CDR3 here is CASSTGLASEQFF. CDR3 DNA sequence: TGTGCCAGCAGTACGGGACTAGCCAGTGAGCAGTTCTTC.

The chain couples TRBV20-1 to TRBJ2-3; 16 bases are a match to TRBD2. CDR3 size: 14 residues. V dropped 4 bases and J dropped 11; count of bases not matched to a gene: 6. Germline V gives CDR1 DFQATT, CDR2 SNEGSKA (reference sequence). The CDR3 sequence is CSATPGLAGGVQYF. The CDR3 coding sequence is TGCAGTGCTACCCCGGGACTAGCGGGAGGGGTGCAGTATTTT.

The V call is TRBV6-1, the J call TRBJ2-4; D tentatively reads TRBD1 or TRBD2 (5 bases each). Germline V gives CDR1 MNHNS, CDR2 SASEGT. This CDR3 contains 15 residues. Trimming stripped 9 bases from V and 0 bases from J, with 15 bases between. The CDR3 reads CARKWDQLAKNIQYF. In DNA form, the CDR3 reads TGTGCCAGGAAGTGGGACCAATTAGCCAAAAACATTCAGTACTTC.

CDR3 loop: CSAKNSGRATGELFF. The DNA for the CDR3 is TGCAGTGCTAAGAACAGCGGGAGGGCCACGGGGGAGCTGTTTTTT. The chain carries TRBV20-1 and TRBJ2-2, with TRBD2 matching over 10 bases. The length of the CDR3 is 15 residues. V was pared by 4 bases and J by 8 bases, with 10 bases of the junction left unmatched. CDR1 is DFQATT and CDR2 is SNEGSKA in the germline V gene (reference sequence).

The chain combines TRBV11-2 with TRBJ2-3, with D perhaps matching TRBD2 (5 bases). V lost 5 bases and J 0 bases, leaving 15 bases between the germline ends. The germline V gene encodes CDR1 SGHAT and CDR2 FQNNGV. The CDR3 totals 16 residues. The CDR3: CASSNRMWESTDTQYF. The CDR3 DNA sequence: TGTGCCAGCAGCAACAGAATGTGGGAGAGCACAGATACGCAGTATTTT.

The chain uses TRBV7-3 and TRBJ1-1; possibly TRBD1 for D (6 bases). V lost 5 bases to trimming and J lost 4 bases, with 11 bases between them. The CDR3 loop spans 13 amino acids. Per germline, CDR1 SGHTA and CDR2 FQGTGA. The CDR3 DNA reads TGTGCCAGCAGCCCCAGGGGTGTCACTGAAGCTTTCTTT. Translating gives CASSPRGVTEAFF.

The gene calls are TRBV4-3 and TRBJ2-1, with D possibly being TRBD2 (5 bases). From germline, CDR1 is LGHNA and CDR2 YSLEER. Between the trimmed V and J ends, which lost 1 base and 5 bases, there was a span of 12 bases. CDR3 size: 15 residues. The CDR3, as DNA: TGCGCCAGCAGCCAAGTTCCCGAGGGAAACAATGAGCAGTTCTTC. Its translation: CASSQVPEGNNEQFF.

In this sample, this clonotype turned up a few times. This chain uses TRBV5-1 with TRBJ2-1, with 16 bases identical to TRBD2. CDR3 length: 17 amino acids. Looked up from germline, CDR1 is SGHRS and CDR2 is YFSETQ. Trimming cost V 4 bases and J 9 bases; bases outside gene matches: 10. CDR3 region: CASSPGTSGRAFVEQFF. Written as DNA, the CDR3 is TGCGCCAGCAGCCCCGGGACTAGCGGGAGGGCATTCGTTGAGCAGTTCTTC. Drawing the rest from reference TRBV5-1 and TRBJ2-1, the complete variable domain is KAGVTQTPRYLIKTRGQQVTLSCSPISGHRSVSWYQQTPGQGLQFLFEYFSETQRNKGNFPGRFSGRQFSNSRSEMNVSTLELGDSALYLCASSPGTSGRAFVEQFFGPGTRLTVL.

In its sample, this clonotype was seen many times. The rearrangement uses TRBV28 and TRBJ2-3, with 7 positions matching TRBD2. The germline V gene encodes CDR1 MDHEN and CDR2 SYDVKM. The CDR3 covers 15 residues. J gave up 4 bases and V 2 bases, and 6 bases lay outside the gene matches. The CDR3 nucleotides read TGTGCCAGCAGTTTAGGCGGGAGCGGCCCAGATACGCAGTATTTT. This codes for CASSLGGSGPDTQYF.

V usage is TRBV20-1 and J usage is TRBJ2-7; D is possibly TRBD1 or TRBD2 (5 bases each). Germline CDR1 is DFQATT and CDR2 is SNEGSKA (reference sequence). The CDR3 runs to 12 residues. CDR3 in amino acids: CSTRGRTYEQYF. CDR3 nucleotide sequence: TGCAGCACTAGGGGCAGGACCTACGAGCAGTACTTC.

CDR3 residues: CASSGRLAGNTDTQYF. The CDR3 DNA reads TGTGCCAGTAGTGGCCGACTAGCGGGAAACACAGATACGCAGTATTTT. The rearrangement joins TRBV19 to TRBJ2-3; 11 bases are a match to TRBD2. The J segment lost 2 bases and the V segment lost 5 bases, leaving 6 bases of the junction unmatched. Germline V gene data show CDR1 as LNHDA and CDR2 as SQIVND (reference sequence). The CDR3 contains 16 residues.

The chain recombines TRBV11-2 with TRBJ2-5; 10 bases agree with TRBD2. In germline, CDR1 is SGHAT, CDR2 FQNNGV. The V segment lost 5 bases and the J segment 2 bases; nucleotides outside the gene matches: 5. The CDR3 has 15 amino acids. CDR3 sequence reads: CASSIRLAGQETQYF. CDR3 DNA: TGTGCCAGCAGCATAAGACTAGCGGGTCAAGAGACCCAGTACTTC.

CDR3 sequence reads: CASSNVAGGPETQYF. The CDR3 bases are TGTGCCAGTAGTAACGTGGCGGGAGGGCCAGAGACCCAGTACTTC. The chain combines TRBV19 with TRBJ2-5; 9 nucleotides match TRBD2. CDR1 LNHDA and CDR2 SQIVND come from the germline V gene (reference sequence). J gave up 4 bases and V 4 bases, and 7 bases lay outside the gene matches. This CDR3 has 15 residues.

This clonotype came up a few times. The V and J genes are TRBV5-1 and TRBJ2-3, with TRBD2 as a possible D gene (5 bases). Germline V gene data show CDR1 as SGHRS and CDR2 as YFSETQ. Between the trimmed V and J ends, which lost 4 bases and 4 bases, there was a span of 13 bases. The CDR3 extends over 14 amino acids. The CDR3 here is CASSRDWRPDTQYF. CDR3 DNA: TGCGCCAGCAGCCGGGATTGGCGCCCAGATACGCAGTATTTT.

V and J are TRBV7-9 and TRBJ2-7; 10 bases align to TRBD1. The CDR3 is made up of 16 amino acids. CDR1 and CDR2 from the germline V gene are SEHNR and FQNEAQ (reference sequence). V lost 0 bases and J lost 6; bases outside the gene matches: 8. CDR3 coding DNA: TGTGCCAGCAGCTTAGCAGGCTGGGACAGGGGTGGCGAGCAGTACGTC. It encodes CASSLAGWDRGGEQYV.

V and J are TRBV10-3 and TRBJ2-5; D is undetermined. Trimming stripped 4 bases from V and 1 base from J, with 10 bases between. CDR3 size: 14 residues. Germline CDR1 ENHRY, CDR2 SYGVKD. The DNA of the CDR3 is TGTGCCATCAGTGTGTCCAATTCCCAAGAGACCCAGTACTTC. It yields the protein CAISVSNSQETQYF.

V and J are TRBV14 and TRBJ2-1; 12 nucleotides align to TRBD2. Germline values: CDR1 SGHDN, CDR2 FVKESK. Losses at the gene ends were 5 bases for V and 3 bases for J; bases not matched to a gene: 11. The CDR3 sequence is 18 residues long. DNA of the CDR3: TGTGCCAGCAGCTACACATGGACTAGCGGGACTTACTACAATGAGCAGTTCTTC. Translated: CASSYTWTSGTYYNEQFF.

This rearrangement joins TRBV20-1 to TRBJ2-1, with 8 bases that match TRBD1. V trimming: 0 bases; J trimming: 9 bases; junction bases outside the gene matches: 10. Per germline, CDR1 DFQATT and CDR2 SNEGSKA (reference sequence). CDR3 length: 15 residues. In nucleotides, the CDR3 is TGCAGTGCTAGAGATTATCCAGGGGGCTTGGGTGAGCAGTTCTTC. This gives the protein CSARDYPGGLGEQFF.

V is TRBV19 and J is TRBJ2-3; D remains ambiguous. V was trimmed by 6 bases and J by 6 bases, leaving 4 bases between them. The CDR3 sequence is 10 residues long. Per germline, CDR1 LNHDA and CDR2 SQIVND (reference sequence). The CDR3 spells CASRSDTQYF. The CDR3 coding sequence is TGTGCCAGTAGGTCCGATACGCAGTATTTT.

The gene calls are TRBV25-1 and TRBJ1-2; perhaps TRBD1 as D (5 bases). The CDR3 totals 17 residues. Germline CDR1 reads MGHDK; CDR2 reads SYGVNS. Trimming stripped 4 bases from V and 2 bases from J, with 20 bases between. This chain's CDR3 is CASSGLGRTTGNYGYTF. The DNA of the CDR3 is TGTGCCAGCAGTGGCCTGGGGCGGACGACGGGGAACTATGGCTACACCTTC.

This clonotype was counted a few times. The V call is TRBV7-2, the J call TRBJ1-1; D is uncertain. Trimming stripped 4 bases from V and 3 bases from J, with 9 bases between. In germline, CDR1 is SGHTA, CDR2 FQGNSA. The CDR3 has 13 residues. The CDR3 DNA reads as TGTGCCAGCAGCTCAGGTTGGGACACTGAAGCTTTCTTT. Its protein is CASSSGWDTEAFF.

This sequence joins TRBV12-3 or TRBV12-4 and TRBJ2-5; no clear D. V was clipped by 5 bases and J by 3 bases, with 4 bases between them. The CDR3 consists of 11 residues. The CDR3 protein is CASSEKETQYF. As DNA, the CDR3 is TGTGCCAGCAGTGAGAAAGAGACCCAGTACTTC.

This clonotype occurred many times. V is TRBV12-3 or TRBV12-4 and J is TRBJ1-5, with D perhaps matching TRBD1 (6 bases). The CDR3 covers 14 residues. Trimming cost V 5 bases and J 3 bases, with 11 bases left between them. The CDR3 DNA is TGTGCCAGCAGTCTAGGACAGAACAATCAGCCCCAGCATTTT. It encodes CASSLGQNNQPQHF.

The chain uses TRBV7-4 and TRBJ2-1; 8 bases match TRBD2. The ends lost 5 bases at V and 8 bases at J; junction bases unmatched: 11. The CDR3 length is 15 residues. Germline-derived CDR1 and CDR2 are SGHVT and SQSDAQ. For the CDR3, the DNA is TGTGCCAGCAGCCTCGACGGGGGGGTTCACGATGAGCAGTTCTTC. Translation: CASSLDGGVHDEQFF.

This clonotype was detected a few times. The chain uses TRBV9 and TRBJ1-6; D might be TRBD1 (5 bases). In germline, CDR1 is SGDLS, CDR2 YYNGEE. Trimming left V 3 bases short and J 5 bases short, with 15 bases between. This CDR3 contains 16 residues. The CDR3 nucleotides are TGTGCCAGCAGCGCACGCCGGGACGGGGATAATTCACCCCTCCACTTT. This encodes CASSARRDGDNSPLHF.

This clonotype was seen many times. The chain joins TRBV7-9 to TRBJ1-1; D remains unclear. V shed 3 bases and J shed 2 bases, with 7 bases lying between them. The CDR3 totals 13 residues. Germline CDR1 is SEHNR and CDR2 is FQNEAQ (reference sequence). CDR3 loop: CASSLAQNTEAFF. The CDR3 nucleotides read TGTGCCAGCAGCTTGGCCCAAAACACTGAAGCTTTCTTT. Using reference TRBV7-9 and TRBJ1-1 for the parts outside the CDR3, the full variable domain is DTGVSQNPRHKITKRGQNVTFRCDPISEHNRLYWYRQTLGQGPEFLTYFQNEAQLEKSRLLSDRFSAERPKGSFSTLEIQRTEQGDSAMYLCASSLAQNTEAFFGQGTRLTVV.